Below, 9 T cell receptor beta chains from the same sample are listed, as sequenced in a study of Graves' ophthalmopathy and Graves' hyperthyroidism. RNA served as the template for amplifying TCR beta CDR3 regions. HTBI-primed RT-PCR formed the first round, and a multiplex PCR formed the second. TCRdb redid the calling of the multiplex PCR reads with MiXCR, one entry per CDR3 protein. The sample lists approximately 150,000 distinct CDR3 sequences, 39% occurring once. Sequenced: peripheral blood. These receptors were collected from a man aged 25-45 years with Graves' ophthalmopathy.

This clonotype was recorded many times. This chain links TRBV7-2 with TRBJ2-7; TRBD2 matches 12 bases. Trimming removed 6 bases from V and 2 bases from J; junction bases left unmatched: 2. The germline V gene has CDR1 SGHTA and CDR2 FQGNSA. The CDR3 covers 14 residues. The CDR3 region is CASSLAGGPYEQYF. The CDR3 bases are TGTGCCAGCAGTCTAGCGGGAGGGCCCTACGAGCAGTACTTC.

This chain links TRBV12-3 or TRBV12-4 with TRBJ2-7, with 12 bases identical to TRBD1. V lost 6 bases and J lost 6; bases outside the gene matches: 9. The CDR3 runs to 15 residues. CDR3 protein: CASSSSGQGAGEQYF. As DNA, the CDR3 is TGTGCCAGCAGCTCTTCGGGACAGGGGGCGGGCGAGCAGTACTTC.

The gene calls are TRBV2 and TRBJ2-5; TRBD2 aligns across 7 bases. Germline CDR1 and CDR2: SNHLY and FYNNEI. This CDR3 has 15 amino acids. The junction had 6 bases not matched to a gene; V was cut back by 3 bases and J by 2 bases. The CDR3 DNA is TGTGCCAGCAGTGACGTACTAGCGTATCAAGAGACCCAGTACTTC. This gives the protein CASSDVLAYQETQYF.

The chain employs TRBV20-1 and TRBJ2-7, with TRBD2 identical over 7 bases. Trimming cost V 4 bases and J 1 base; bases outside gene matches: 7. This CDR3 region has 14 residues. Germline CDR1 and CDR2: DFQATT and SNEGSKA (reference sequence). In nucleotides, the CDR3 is TGCAGTGCTAAAGCGGGGTGGAGGTCCTACGAGCAGTACTTC. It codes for CSAKAGWRSYEQYF.

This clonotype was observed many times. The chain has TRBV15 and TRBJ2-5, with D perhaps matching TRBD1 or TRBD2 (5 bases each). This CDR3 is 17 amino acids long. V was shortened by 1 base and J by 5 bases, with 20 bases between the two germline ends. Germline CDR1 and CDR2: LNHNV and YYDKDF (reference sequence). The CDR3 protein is CATSRGLASQGEETQYF. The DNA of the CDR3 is TGTGCCACCAGCAGAGGCCTGGCTAGCCAGGGTGAGGAGACCCAGTACTTC.

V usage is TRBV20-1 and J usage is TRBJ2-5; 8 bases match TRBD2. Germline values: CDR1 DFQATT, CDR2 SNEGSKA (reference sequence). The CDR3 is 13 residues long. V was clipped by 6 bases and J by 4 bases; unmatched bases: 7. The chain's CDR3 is CSAATSVIETQYF. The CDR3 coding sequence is TGCAGTGCGGCGACTAGCGTCATAGAGACCCAGTACTTC.

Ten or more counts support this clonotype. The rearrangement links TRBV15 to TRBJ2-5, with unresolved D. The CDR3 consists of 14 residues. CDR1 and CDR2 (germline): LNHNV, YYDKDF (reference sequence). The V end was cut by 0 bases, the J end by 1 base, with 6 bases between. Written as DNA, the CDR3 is TGTGCCACCAGCAGAGATCCAGGCCAAGAGACCCAGTACTTC. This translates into CATSRDPGQETQYF.

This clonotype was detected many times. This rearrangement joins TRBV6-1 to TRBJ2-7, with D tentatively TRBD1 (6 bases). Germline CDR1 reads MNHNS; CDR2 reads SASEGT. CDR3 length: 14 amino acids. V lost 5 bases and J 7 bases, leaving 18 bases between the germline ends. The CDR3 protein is CASSPTRTDGEQYF. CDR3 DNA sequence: TGTGCCAGCAGTCCCACGCGGACAGACGGGGAGCAGTACTTC.

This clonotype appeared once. The DNA of the CDR3 is TGTGCCTGGAGGGTCCAGGCGAACACCGGGGAGCTGTTTTTT. This sequence encodes CAWRVQANTGELFF. The chain uses TRBV30 and TRBJ2-2; D unclear. Trimming pared 3 bases from V and 0 bases from J, leaving 8 bases between. Germline CDR1 GTSNPN, CDR2 SVGIG (reference sequence). The CDR3 spans 14 residues.